A single sample gave rise to the 3 T cell receptor beta chains below, sequenced in a study of blood T cell repertoires in COVID-19. Assay: immunoSEQ multiplex PCR; the TCRdb copy retains only in-frame clones and omits some. The data show about 65,000 clones, about nine tenths seen once. Sequencing was performed on peripheral blood. The receptors come from a man in his sixties with acute or convalescent COVID-19.

This chain uses TRBV5-4 with TRBJ1-6; the D gene is possibly TRBD1 (5 bases). Trimming shortened V by 2 bases and J by 10 bases, and 22 bases separated the two germline ends. The germline gives CDR1 SGHNT, CDR2 YYREEE (reference sequence). The CDR3 is made up of 17 amino acids. This CDR3 is CASSFGQGGWDGSPLHF. DNA for the CDR3: TGTGCCAGCAGCTTCGGCCAGGGAGGGTGGGATGGCTCACCCCTCCACTTT.

This clone was counted only a few times. The same CDR3 is also encoded by other DNA sequences in this sample. This rearrangement joins TRBV5-1 to TRBJ1-6, with 8 bases aligning to TRBD1. CDR3 size: 17 residues. V shed 1 base, J shed 7 bases, and the junction held 10 bases outside the gene matches. Germline V gene data show CDR1 as SGHRS and CDR2 as YFSETQ. In DNA, the CDR3 is TGCGCCAGCAGCTTGACTCCAGGACAGGGTAGAAATTCACCCCTCCACTTT. The encoded protein is CASSLTPGQGRNSPLHF.

This chain links TRBV18 with TRBJ1-3, with D perhaps TRBD1 (5 bases). Germline V gives CDR1 KGHSH, CDR2 LQKENI. CDR3 length: 14 amino acids. V lost 2 bases, J lost 2 bases, and 7 bases lay in between. The CDR3 sequence: CASSPGAPGNTIYF. The CDR3 region has the DNA TGTGCCAGCTCACCAGGGGCGCCTGGAAACACCATATATTTT.